Following are 5 T cell receptor beta chains from one sample sequenced in a study of OX40 agonist ivuxolimab in advanced cancers. This table comes from immunoSEQ multiplex PCR, and its TCRdb copy is limited to in-frame clones, with some not included. The table lists about 70,000 clones, approximately 90% of them singletons. Sequencing used CD4+ or CD8+ T cells sorted from blood, obtained in a trial of the OX40 agonist ivuxolimab. All receptors come from an adult with an advanced solid tumor such as melanoma, head and neck, liver or kidney cancer.

The chain employs TRBV29-1 and TRBJ2-7, with a weak D call TRBD1 (6 bases). The CDR3 contains 13 residues. Germline V gene sequence: CDR1 SQVTM, CDR2 ANQGSEA. Trimming took 4 bases from V and 6 from J, leaving 16 bases between them. Here the CDR3 reads CSVVGGEGGEQYF. CDR3 nucleotide sequence: TGCAGCGTTGTGGGTGGGGAAGGGGGCGAGCAGTACTTC.

The chain combines TRBV30 with TRBJ2-3; D not certain. CDR1 is GTSNPN and CDR2 is SVGIG in the germline V gene (reference sequence). There are 13 residues in the CDR3. The germline V and J ends were trimmed by 3 bases and 0 bases, with 7 bases remaining between them. The CDR3 loop is CAWRDGSTDTQYF. CDR3 bases: TGTGCCTGGAGGGACGGAAGCACAGATACGCAGTATTTT.

V is TRBV28 and J is TRBJ2-7, with 8 bases identical to TRBD2. Germline CDR1 MDHEN, CDR2 SYDVKM. Trimming cost V 2 bases and J 3 bases; bases outside gene matches: 6. CDR3 length: 15 amino acids. The CDR3 sequence is CASSLGAGGVYEQYF. The CDR3 region has the DNA TGTGCCAGCAGTTTAGGGGCGGGGGGCGTCTACGAGCAGTACTTC.

The chain employs TRBV10-3 and TRBJ1-5; unclear D gene. Trimming pared 0 bases from V and 5 bases from J, leaving 17 bases between. The CDR3 extends over 17 amino acids. CDR1 is ENHRY, CDR2 SYGVKD, per germline. CDR3 in amino acids: CAISESIAGFKDQPQHF. CDR3 nucleotides: TGTGCCATCAGTGAGTCGATAGCGGGGTTTAAGGATCAGCCCCAGCATTTT.

This sequence joins TRBV5-8 and TRBJ2-1; no definite D call. V lost 0 bases and J lost 3, with 13 bases in between. This CDR3 region has 16 residues. Germline V CDR1 and CDR2: SGHTS, YDEGEE. The DNA for the CDR3 is TGTGCCAGCAGCTTGGGTACGTGGGGATACTACAATGAGCAGTTCTTC. It is translated as CASSLGTWGYYNEQFF.